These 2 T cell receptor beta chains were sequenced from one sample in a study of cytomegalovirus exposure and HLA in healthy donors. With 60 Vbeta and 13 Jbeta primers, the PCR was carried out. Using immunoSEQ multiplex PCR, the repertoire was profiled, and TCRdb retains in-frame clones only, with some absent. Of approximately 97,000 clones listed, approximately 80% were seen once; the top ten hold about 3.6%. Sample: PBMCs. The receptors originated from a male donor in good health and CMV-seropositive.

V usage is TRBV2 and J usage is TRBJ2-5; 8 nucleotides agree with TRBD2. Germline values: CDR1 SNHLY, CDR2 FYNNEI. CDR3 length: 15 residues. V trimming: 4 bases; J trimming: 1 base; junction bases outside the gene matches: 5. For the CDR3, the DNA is TGTGCCAGCAGTGCGCAGCGGGGGCCCCAAGAGACCCAGTACTTC. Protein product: CASSAQRGPQETQYF.

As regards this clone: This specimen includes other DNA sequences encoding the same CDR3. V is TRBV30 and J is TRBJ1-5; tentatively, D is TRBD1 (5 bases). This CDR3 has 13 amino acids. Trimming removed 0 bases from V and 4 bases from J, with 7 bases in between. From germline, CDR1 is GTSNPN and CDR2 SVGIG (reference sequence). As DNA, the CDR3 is TGTGCCTGGAGTGTACGGGGGAATCAGCCCCAGCATTTT. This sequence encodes CAWSVRGNQPQHF.